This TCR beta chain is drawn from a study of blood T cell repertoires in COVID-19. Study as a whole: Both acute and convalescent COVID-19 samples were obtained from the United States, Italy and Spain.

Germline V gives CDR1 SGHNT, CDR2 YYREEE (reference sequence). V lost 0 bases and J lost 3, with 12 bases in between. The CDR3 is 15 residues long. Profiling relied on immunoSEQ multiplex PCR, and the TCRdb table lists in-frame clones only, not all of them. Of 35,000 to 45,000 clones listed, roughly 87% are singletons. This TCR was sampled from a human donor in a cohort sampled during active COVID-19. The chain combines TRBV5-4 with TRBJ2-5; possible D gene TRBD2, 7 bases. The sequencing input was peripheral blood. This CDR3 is CASSLVGGREETQYF. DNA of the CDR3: TGTGCCAGCAGCTTGGTGGGGGGGCGGGAAGAGACCCAGTACTTC.